The 17 T cell receptor beta chains presented below share a single source sample, sequenced in a study of cytomegalovirus exposure and HLA in healthy donors. The assay was immunoSEQ multiplex PCR, and TCRdb's table has in-frame clones only and misses some. This repertoire shows 150,000 or so clones, less than 90% found once; its top ten account for 20% to 25%. The sequenced sample consisted of PBMCs. These receptors were collected from a man younger than 35 in good health and CMV-seropositive.

The chain uses TRBV6-5 and TRBJ2-7; 7 nucleotides agree with TRBD2. The CDR3 sequence is 13 residues long. Germline loops: CDR1 MNHEY, CDR2 SVGAGI. V dropped 5 bases and J dropped 3; count of bases not matched to a gene: 4. The CDR3: CASSVGLDYEQYF. The CDR3 DNA reads as TGTGCCAGCAGTGTAGGACTAGACTACGAGCAGTACTTC.

The count of this clone is one. This chain connects TRBV7-9 to TRBJ1-1; 7 bases are shared with TRBD1. Trimming took 5 bases from V and 5 from J; bases not matched to a gene: 8. The CDR3 has 14 amino acids. Germline CDR1 SEHNR, CDR2 FQNEAQ (reference sequence). CDR3 sequence (DNA): TGTGCCAGCAGCCGACAGGGTGTGAGTACTGAAGCTTTCTTT. This translates into CASSRQGVSTEAFF.

This clone was seen a few times. This rearrangement joins TRBV6-5 to TRBJ1-2; perhaps TRBD1 as D (5 bases). Trimming pared 6 bases from V and 4 bases from J, leaving 9 bases between. The CDR3 is 12 amino acids. Germline V gene sequence: CDR1 MNHEY, CDR2 SVGAGI. CDR3: CASRGGTYGYTF. The CDR3 region has the DNA TGTGCCAGCAGGGGAGGGACCTATGGCTACACCTTC.

Only a few counts were recorded for this clone. The chain recombines TRBV6-4 with TRBJ2-3, with D perhaps TRBD2 (6 bases). Germline V lookup: CDR1 MRHNA, CDR2 SNTAGT. Trimming left V 4 bases short and J 2 bases short, with 7 bases between. The CDR3 totals 13 residues. CDR3 bases: TGTGCCAGCAGTGCGGGGGTCACAGATACGCAGTATTTT. Translated: CASSAGVTDTQYF.

The chain combines TRBV19 with TRBJ2-7; 8 positions match TRBD2. Germline loops: CDR1 LNHDA, CDR2 SQIVND (reference sequence). Trimming removed 6 bases from V and 4 bases from J; junction bases left unmatched: 8. The length of the CDR3 is 14 residues. CDR3 DNA: TGTGCCAGTAGCACGGGACTAGTAGGTTACGAGCAGTACTTC. As protein: CASSTGLVGYEQYF. The full variable domain, its missing parts supplied by reference TRBV19 and TRBJ2-7, is DGGITQSPKYLFRKEGQNVTLSCEQNLNHDAMYWYRQDPGQGLRLIYYSQIVNDFQKGDIAEGYSVSREKKESFPLTVTSAQKNPTAFYLCASSTGLVGYEQYFGPGTRLTVT.

This sequence joins TRBV7-2 and TRBJ1-4; 7 bases are shared with TRBD1. The trim removed 3 bases at V and 12 bases at J, leaving 4 bases unmatched. This CDR3 has 12 amino acids. Germline V gene lookup returns CDR1 SGHTA and CDR2 FQGNSA. CDR3 DNA: TGTGCCAGCAGCTTTCGACAGGGCGAACTGTTTTTT. Its translation: CASSFRQGELFF.

The chain couples TRBV9 to TRBJ2-1; D remains ambiguous. Germline V gene sequence: CDR1 SGDLS, CDR2 YYNGEE. The CDR3 is 16 residues long. The ends were cut back, 0 bases at V and 0 bases at J, with 10 bases in the middle. CDR3 sequence reads: CASSVGAPSSYNEQFF. The DNA of the CDR3 is TGTGCCAGCAGCGTAGGAGCGCCGAGCTCCTACAATGAGCAGTTCTTC.

This clone was counted only a few times. The chain uses TRBV19 and TRBJ1-2; 8 nucleotides align to TRBD1. CDR1 LNHDA and CDR2 SQIVND come from the germline V gene (reference sequence). With 5 bases clipped from V and 8 bases from J, the junction kept 10 bases outside the gene matches. CDR3 size: 14 residues. The chain's CDR3 is CASSAMQGANGYTF. DNA for the CDR3: TGTGCCAGTAGTGCAATGCAGGGGGCGAACGGCTACACCTTC.

CDR3 in DNA: TGTGCCAGCAGTTACAGACAGGGACGAAATGAAGCTTTCTTT. This gives the protein CASSYRQGRNEAFF. V usage is TRBV6-5 and J usage is TRBJ1-1, with TRBD1 matching over 7 bases. The CDR3 consists of 14 residues. Germline-derived CDR1 and CDR2 are MNHEY and SVGAGI. V gave up 2 bases and J gave up 7 bases; unmatched junction bases: 7.

A few counts support this clone. V and J are TRBV2 and TRBJ1-6; 9 bases map to TRBD1. The ends lost 6 bases at V and 3 bases at J; junction bases unmatched: 3. CDR1 SNHLY and CDR2 FYNNEI come from the germline V gene. The CDR3 consists of 15 residues. DNA for the CDR3: TGTGCCAGCAGCAAGACAGGGGGCTATAATTCACCCCTCCACTTT. It translates to CASSKTGGYNSPLHF.

V and J are TRBV27 and TRBJ1-1, with 10 nucleotides matching TRBD1. Germline assignment: CDR1 MNHEY and CDR2 SMNVEV (reference sequence). V shed 4 bases and J 4 bases; nucleotides not matched to a gene: 6. This CDR3 has 15 amino acids. The CDR3 reads CASSSDRGLGTEAFF. Here the CDR3 DNA reads TGTGCCAGCAGTTCAGACAGGGGGCTGGGCACTGAAGCTTTCTTT.

The chain uses TRBV5-1 and TRBJ1-4, with D possibly matching TRBD1 (5 bases). This CDR3 is built from 15 residues. Trimming pared 0 bases from V and 6 bases from J, leaving 12 bases between. Germline V gene lookup returns CDR1 SGHRS and CDR2 YFSETQ. CDR3 sequence (DNA): TGCGCCAGCAGCTTGGCCGCGGGGGGAGATGAAAAACTGTTTTTT. Translating it yields CASSLAAGGDEKLFF.

This chain links TRBV19 with TRBJ1-2, with 7 bases matching TRBD1. The CDR3 has 15 amino acids. Germline V gives CDR1 LNHDA, CDR2 SQIVND (reference sequence). Unmatched junction bases numbered 8, after V lost 3 bases and J lost 4 bases. CDR3 region: CASSIDRAPTYGYTF. The CDR3 coding sequence is TGTGCCAGTAGTATCGACAGGGCTCCTACCTATGGCTACACCTTC.

CDR3 residues: CASSQFERGTEAFF. In DNA, the CDR3 is TGCGCCAGCAGCCAATTCGAGCGAGGTACTGAAGCTTTCTTT. The rearrangement joins TRBV4-3 to TRBJ1-1, with D uncertain. Germline CDR1 reads LGHNA; CDR2 reads YSLEER. The CDR3 sequence is 14 residues long. V was trimmed by 2 bases and J by 5 bases, leaving 12 bases between them.

The chain links TRBV4-3 to TRBJ2-1; 9 positions agree with TRBD2. With 4 bases clipped from V and 5 bases from J, the junction kept 12 bases outside the gene matches. The CDR3 extends over 17 amino acids. Germline CDR1 LGHNA, CDR2 YSLEER. CDR3 sequence reads: CASSLEPGTSTNNEQFF. In nucleotides, the CDR3 is TGCGCCAGCAGCCTAGAACCTGGGACTAGCACAAACAATGAGCAGTTCTTC.

The rearrangement links TRBV7-9 to TRBJ1-2, with 7 bases that match TRBD1. The germline CDR1 and CDR2 sequences are SEHNR and FQNEAQ (reference sequence). There are 15 residues in the CDR3. J gave up 2 bases and V 3 bases, and 6 bases lay outside the gene matches. CDR3 protein: CASSFPLTGNYGYTF. For the CDR3, the DNA is TGTGCCAGCAGCTTTCCTTTGACAGGGAACTATGGCTACACCTTC.

This sequence joins TRBV9 and TRBJ2-1, with D maybe TRBD1 (5 bases). CDR3 length equals 13 residues. V shed 0 bases and J shed 7 bases, with 8 bases lying between them. Germline V gene lookup returns CDR1 SGDLS and CDR2 YYNGEE. This CDR3 is CASSVGGANEQFF. DNA for the CDR3: TGTGCCAGCAGCGTAGGGGGCGCGAATGAGCAGTTCTTC.